This T cell receptor (beta chain) was sequenced during a study of shared clonotypes between healthy human individuals. Study observations and caveats: Only blood samples were collected, and tissue repertoires likely differ.

The CDR3 is 16 residues long. V gave up 8 bases and J gave up 1 base, with 18 bases separating them. Germline CDR1 and CDR2: WNHNN and SYGVQD (reference sequence). Replicate PCRs for sorted subsets used 200 to 250 ng DNA; this equaled 33,000 or so T cell genomes. Generated by immunoSEQ multiplex PCR, the TCRdb table keeps only in-frame clones and is missing some. The profile shows 630,000 or so clones, roughly 98% of them singletons. Terminally differentiated effector memory CD45RA+ cells were left out of the naive CD8 fraction, which was CD45RO-negative and positively selected for CCR7. With respect to this clone: The antigen remains undetermined.

Sequenced input: naive CD8+ T cells sorted from blood. J is TRBJ2-4 and V is TRBV10-1, with D hard to call. The origin of this receptor is a man between 25 and 39 years old in good health. The CDR3 coding sequence is TGCGCCAGCGGTCTCGAGGCTTCATGGGCCAAAAACATTCAGTACTTC. It translates to CASGLEASWAKNIQYF.